Below, 28 T cell receptor beta chains from the same sample are listed, as sequenced in a study of human T cells and chemical hapten exposure. Researchers extracted total RNA from unfractionated whole blood. TCRdb re-derived calls from the 5' RACE reads in MiXCR, one entry per CDR3 protein. The data hold about 140,000 distinct CDR3 sequences, with roughly 4.1% observed a single time. These receptors were collected from a female donor in good health.

This clonotype has a count of ten or more. The rearrangement links TRBV6-6 to TRBJ1-5, with D possibly being TRBD1 (5 bases). Between the trimmed V and J ends, which lost 7 bases and 11 bases, there was a span of 30 bases. Germline-derived CDR1 and CDR2 are MNHNY and SVGAGI (reference sequence). The CDR3 is made up of 17 amino acids. The CDR3: CASTTPIGAAGEWSQHF. The DNA of the CDR3 is TGTGCCAGCACCACGCCCATCGGGGCAGCCGGCGAATGGTCCCAGCATTTT.

This clonotype was found many times. The chain recombines TRBV11-3 with TRBJ2-2, with TRBD1 identical over 7 bases. The CDR3 loop spans 15 amino acids. V was clipped by 5 bases and J by 0 bases; unmatched bases: 3. Germline CDR1 reads SGHNT; CDR2 reads YENEEA. CDR3 nucleotides: TGTGCCAGCAGCCATCAGGGGGCGAACACCGGGGAGCTGTTTTTT. Its protein product is CASSHQGANTGELFF.

This clonotype has at least ten counts. The chain joins TRBV5-4 to TRBJ2-5; D possibly corresponds to TRBD2 (7 bases). Germline V gene lookup returns CDR1 SGHNT and CDR2 YYREEE (reference sequence). The CDR3 has 16 residues. V was trimmed by 1 base and J by 2 bases, leaving 15 bases between them. Here the CDR3 reads CASSLKTGGPQETQYF. The DNA of the CDR3 is TGTGCCAGCAGCTTGAAAACGGGGGGCCCGCAAGAGACCCAGTACTTC.

This clonotype was counted many times. The V gene is TRBV6-6, the J gene TRBJ2-5; 7 nucleotides agree with TRBD1. From germline, CDR1 is MNHNY and CDR2 SVGAGI (reference sequence). CDR3 length equals 18 residues. The ends lost 0 bases at V and 2 bases at J; junction bases unmatched: 12. The CDR3: CASSYSLVRDSKQETQYF. In DNA, the CDR3 is TGTGCCAGCAGTTACTCTTTGGTCAGGGACAGCAAGCAAGAGACCCAGTACTTC.

This clonotype was detected many times. The CDR3 region is CSASTPGSNQPQHF. CDR3 sequence (DNA): TGCAGTGCTTCCACACCGGGCTCCAATCAGCCCCAGCATTTT. The V and J genes are TRBV20-1 and TRBJ1-5; D is ambiguous. V was pared by 5 bases and J by 3 bases, with 14 bases between. The CDR3 consists of 14 residues. CDR1 and CDR2 (germline): DFQATT, SNEGSKA (reference sequence).

In its sample, this clonotype was seen many times. The rearrangement joins TRBV27 to TRBJ1-6, with TRBD1 identical over 9 bases. After removal of 4 bases from V and 3 bases from J, the junction contained 7 bases not matched to a gene. There are 17 residues in the CDR3. CDR1 is MNHEY and CDR2 is SMNVEV in the germline V gene (reference sequence). CDR3 amino acids: CASSSFRTGDYNSPLHF. In DNA, the CDR3 is TGTGCCAGCAGTTCGTTCCGGACAGGGGACTATAATTCACCCCTCCACTTT.

This clonotype was seen at least ten times. The V gene is TRBV10-2, the J gene TRBJ1-1, with TRBD1 matching 7 bases. Germline V gene data show CDR1 as WSHSY and CDR2 as SAAADI. Trimming took 6 bases from V and 4 from J; bases not matched to a gene: 14. The CDR3 has 16 amino acids. The CDR3 here is CASSSREGGGATEAFF. CDR3 nucleotides: TGCGCCAGCAGCTCACGGGAAGGGGGCGGGGCCACTGAAGCTTTCTTT.

This clonotype was found many times. The chain is built from TRBV7-2 and TRBJ2-7; maybe TRBD1 (6 bases). The CDR3 is 14 residues long. Germline CDR1 reads SGHTA; CDR2 reads FQGNSA. Trimming took off 4 bases at V and 4 bases at J, with 14 bases between the two ends. CDR3 DNA: TGTGCCAGCAGCTGGGCCATGGGGGCGTACGAGCAGTACTTC. Protein sequence: CASSWAMGAYEQYF.

This clonotype showed up many times. The chain is built from TRBV4-2 and TRBJ1-2, with TRBD1 identical over 7 bases. V gave up 4 bases and J gave up 5 bases; unmatched junction bases: 7. There are 14 residues in the CDR3. Germline CDR1 and CDR2: LGHNA and YNFKEQ. DNA for the CDR3: TGTGCCAGCAGCCGGAACAGGGGAGGTTATGGCTACACCTTC. Its protein product is CASSRNRGGYGYTF.

This clonotype was seen ten or more times. The rearrangement uses TRBV7-2 and TRBJ2-3; maybe TRBD1 (5 bases). This CDR3 contains 15 residues. The ends were cut back, 6 bases at V and 2 bases at J, with 15 bases in the middle. Germline values: CDR1 SGHTA, CDR2 FQGNSA. In DNA form, the CDR3 reads TGTGCCAGCAGGGAACAGGACCTCTCCACAGATACGCAGTATTTT. Its translation is CASREQDLSTDTQYF.

This clonotype has just a few counts. This may be a read error: a much more frequent sequence differs by one nucleotide. The gene calls are TRBV18 and TRBJ2-3; D is unresolved. The length of the CDR3 is 13 residues. V was cut by 3 bases and J by 6 bases, with 10 bases left in between. Germline CDR1 reads KGHSH; CDR2 reads LQKENI. The CDR3, as DNA: TGTGCCAGCTCACCTTTCGGAGCCGATACGCAGTATTTT. Its protein is CASSPFGADTQYF.

This clonotype has ten or more counts. The genes are TRBV18 and TRBJ1-5; TRBD1 agrees at 12 bases. The CDR3 covers 17 residues. J gave up 2 bases and V 5 bases, and 7 bases lay outside the gene matches. Germline CDR1 and CDR2: KGHSH and LQKENI. CDR3 in amino acids: CASSVRGQGAGNQPQHF. The DNA of the CDR3 is TGTGCCAGCTCAGTTAGGGGACAGGGGGCCGGCAATCAGCCCCAGCATTTT.

The chain has TRBV18 and TRBJ2-3, with D perhaps assigned TRBD1 or TRBD2 (6 bases each). The V end lost 0 bases, the J end lost 0 bases, and 16 bases lay between the germline ends. In germline, CDR1 is KGHSH, CDR2 LQKENI. CDR3 length: 18 residues. The CDR3 coding sequence is TGTGCCAGCTCACCACCCGGGACACTTGGGACTAGCACAGATACGCAGTATTTT. Its translation is CASSPPGTLGTSTDTQYF. The full variable domain, in which reference TRBV18 and TRBJ2-3 provide the parts outside the CDR3, is NAGVMQNPRHLVRRRGQEARLRCSPMKGHSHVYWYRQLPEEGLKFMVYLQKENIIDESGMPKERFSAEFPKEGPSILRIQQVVRGDSAAYFCASSPPGTLGTSTDTQYFGPGTRLTVL.

This clonotype was picked up many times. The V gene is TRBV30, the J gene TRBJ2-7; D not certain. Germline CDR1 GTSNPN, CDR2 SVGIG (reference sequence). There are 10 residues in the CDR3. Trimming shortened V by 3 bases and J by 7 bases, and 7 bases separated the two germline ends. The CDR3: CAWSGHEQYF. The CDR3 nucleotides are TGTGCCTGGAGCGGTCATGAGCAGTACTTC.

This clonotype was seen ten or more times. The CDR3 sequence is CASSTRTANSPLHF. CDR3 sequence (DNA): TGTGCCAGCAGCACCCGGACGGCGAATTCACCCCTCCACTTT. The V call is TRBV7-2, the J call TRBJ1-6, with D unresolved. Looked up from germline, CDR1 is SGHTA and CDR2 is FQGNSA. Deletions cut 5 bases from V and 7 bases from J, with 12 bases between. The CDR3 is 14 residues long.

The CDR3 nucleotides read TGTGCCAGCTCACCACTGCCAGGGGGAACCTCCCGAGATACGCAGTATTTT. Amino acids: CASSPLPGGTSRDTQYF. The chain employs TRBV18 and TRBJ2-3; TRBD1 agrees at 7 bases. This CDR3 has 17 residues. V dropped 1 base and J dropped 5; count of bases not matched to a gene: 12. Per germline, CDR1 KGHSH and CDR2 LQKENI.

Ten or more counts support this clonotype. V usage is TRBV7-2 and J usage is TRBJ2-1; D unresolved. This CDR3 spans 12 amino acids. Deletions cut 2 bases from V and 12 bases from J, with 11 bases between. CDR1 and CDR2 from the germline V gene are SGHTA and FQGNSA. The DNA of the CDR3 is TGTGCCAGCAGCTTAAGCCCCGCGGTGCAGTTCTTC. This translates into CASSLSPAVQFF.

This clonotype was detected many times. V and J are TRBV13 and TRBJ2-3, with 10 bases aligning to TRBD2. V trimming: 5 bases; J trimming: 0 bases; junction bases outside the gene matches: 8. The length of the CDR3 is 17 residues. Per the germline V gene, CDR1 is PRHDT and CDR2 is FYEKMQ (reference sequence). CDR3 residues: CASSPNPSGSSTDTQYF. The CDR3 bases are TGTGCCAGCAGCCCGAACCCTAGCGGGAGTAGCACAGATACGCAGTATTTT.

This clonotype came up many times. The rearrangement uses TRBV19 and TRBJ1-5; TRBD1 might be the D (6 bases). Germline CDR1 LNHDA, CDR2 SQIVND (reference sequence). V shed 7 bases and J shed 6 bases, with 16 bases lying between them. The CDR3 length is 14 residues. This CDR3 reads CASTRGGGGQPQHF. Written as DNA, the CDR3 is TGTGCCAGTACACGTGGCGGGGGCGGTCAGCCCCAGCATTTT.

This clonotype showed up many times. J is TRBJ1-4 and V is TRBV20-1, with 9 bases that match TRBD1. There are 15 residues in the CDR3. Trimming cost V 2 bases and J 7 bases; bases outside gene matches: 8. Germline CDR1 and CDR2: DFQATT and SNEGSKA (reference sequence). The CDR3 coding sequence is TGCAGTGCTAGAAGTCGGGACAGGGACTTTGAAAAACTGTTTTTT. This gives the protein CSARSRDRDFEKLFF.

This clonotype has a count of ten or more. The J gene is TRBJ2-1, the V gene TRBV12-3 or TRBV12-4, with D possibly being TRBD2 (5 bases). Trimming took 10 bases from V and 5 from J, leaving 9 bases between them. CDR3 size: 11 residues. CDR3 protein: CATERDNEQFF. As DNA, the CDR3 is TGTGCCACCGAGAGGGACAATGAGCAGTTCTTC.

In its sample, this clonotype was seen many times. The V call is TRBV11-3, the J call TRBJ2-7; D is perhaps TRBD2 (6 bases). CDR1 and CDR2 (germline): SGHNT, YENEEA. The CDR3 contains 17 residues. V lost 5 bases to trimming and J lost 0 bases, with 20 bases between them. CDR3 nucleotide sequence: TGTGCCAGCAGCCCATATAGGGTACGGGGGAGCTCCTACGAGCAGTACTTC. Its protein product is CASSPYRVRGSSYEQYF.

The sample holds a few counts of this clonotype. The chain joins TRBV7-9 to TRBJ2-3; D remains ambiguous. The length of the CDR3 is 13 residues. Germline V gives CDR1 SEHNR, CDR2 FQNEAQ (reference sequence). V dropped 1 base and J dropped 4 bases, with 6 bases sitting between them. CDR3 amino acids: CASSLVLADTQYF. CDR3 nucleotide sequence: TGTGCCAGCAGCTTAGTCCTAGCAGATACGCAGTATTTT.

The sample holds many counts of this clonotype. This chain uses TRBV29-1 with TRBJ2-5; D possibly corresponds to TRBD2 (5 bases). Per the germline V gene, CDR1 is SQVTM and CDR2 is ANQGSEA. Trimming shortened V by 1 base and J by 2 bases, and 8 bases separated the two germline ends. The CDR3 runs 13 residues. CDR3 sequence: CSVEGRTQETQYF. CDR3 nucleotide sequence: TGCAGCGTTGAAGGAAGGACTCAAGAGACCCAGTACTTC.

This clonotype was observed many times. This sequence joins TRBV7-9 and TRBJ1-6, with a weak D call TRBD1 (5 bases). Germline values: CDR1 SEHNR, CDR2 FQNEAQ (reference sequence). V dropped 1 base and J dropped 11 bases, with 15 bases sitting between them. The CDR3 consists of 15 residues. CDR3: CASSLGGTLGAPLHF. The CDR3 DNA reads as TGTGCCAGCAGCTTAGGGGGCACCCTGGGGGCACCCCTCCACTTT.

This clonotype was picked up a small number of times. V usage is TRBV20-1 and J usage is TRBJ1-5; D call uncertain. There are 13 residues in the CDR3. The germline V gene has CDR1 DFQATT and CDR2 SNEGSKA (reference sequence). V shed 0 bases and J shed 0 bases, with 3 bases lying between them. Here the CDR3 DNA reads TGCAGTGCTAGAGAAATTAGCAATCAGCCCCAGCATTTT. Its protein product is CSAREISNQPQHF.

Comment on this clonotype: Possible read error: a much larger clone is one base away. The chain couples TRBV4-2 to TRBJ1-4; D unresolved. CDR1 is LGHNA, CDR2 YNFKEQ, per germline. The CDR3 is made up of 14 amino acids. CDR3 in DNA: TGTGACAGCAGCCTGGACCTAGAGGCACGAAAACTGTTTTTT. Its protein product is CDSSLDLEARKLFF.

This clonotype showed up many times. V and J are TRBV10-3 and TRBJ2-7; no firm D call. CDR3 length: 12 residues. Germline CDR1 ENHRY, CDR2 SYGVKD. Trimming removed 6 bases at V and 4 bases at J, with 10 bases between. The CDR3 is CAIRADGYEQYF. The DNA for the CDR3 is TGTGCCATCAGGGCGGACGGATACGAGCAGTACTTC.